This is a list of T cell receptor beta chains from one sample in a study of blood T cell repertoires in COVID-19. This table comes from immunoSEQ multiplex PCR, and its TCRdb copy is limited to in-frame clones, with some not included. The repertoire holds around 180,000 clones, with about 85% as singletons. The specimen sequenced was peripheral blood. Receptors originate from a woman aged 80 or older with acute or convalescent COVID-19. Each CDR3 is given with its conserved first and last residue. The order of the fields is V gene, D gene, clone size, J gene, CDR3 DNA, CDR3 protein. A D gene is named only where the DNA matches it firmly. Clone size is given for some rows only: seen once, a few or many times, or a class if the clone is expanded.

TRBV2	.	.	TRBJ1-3	TGTGCCAGCAGTGCGGGCGGGATCGGAAACACCATATATTTT	CASSAGGIGNTIYF
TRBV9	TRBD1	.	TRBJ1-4	TGTGCCAGCAGCCCCCGGGACAGTCGAGGTGAAAAACTGTTTTTT	CASSPRDSRGEKLFF
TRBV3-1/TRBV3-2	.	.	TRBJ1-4	TGTGCCAGCAGCCAATTTACAGGCGCCGGAGAAAAACTGTTTTTT	CASSQFTGAGEKLFF
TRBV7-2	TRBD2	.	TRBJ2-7	TGTGCCAGCAGCGGGGGGGCTCTAGCGGGGACCTACGAGCAGTACTTC	CASSGGALAGTYEQYF
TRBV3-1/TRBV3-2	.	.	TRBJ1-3	TGTGCCAGCAGCGACCGGGGGGCGGGAAACACCATATATTTT	CASSDRGAGNTIYF
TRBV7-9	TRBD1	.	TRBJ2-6	TGTGCCAGCAGCTTGAACCCGACAGGGGTGAACTCTGGGGCCAACGTCCTGACTTTC	CASSLNPTGVNSGANVLTF
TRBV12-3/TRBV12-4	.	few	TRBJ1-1	TGTGCCAGCAGTTTACGGAGCACTGAAGCTTTCTTT	CASSLRSTEAFF
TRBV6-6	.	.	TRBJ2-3	TGTGCCAGCAGTCCCCGAAGGTTTCGGAGGGGGCCTAGCACAGATACGCAGTATTTT	CASSPRRFRRGPSTDTQYF
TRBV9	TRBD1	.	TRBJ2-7	TGTGCCAGCAGCCCGGGGACAGGGGGTGGCGAGCAGTACTTC	CASSPGTGGGEQYF
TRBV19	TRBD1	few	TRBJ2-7	TGTGCCAGTAGTATTGGCAGGGGGGAGCAGTACTTC	CASSIGRGEQYF
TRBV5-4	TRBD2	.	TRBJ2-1	TGTGCCAGCAGCTACCCAAAAAGCGGGAGCGATGAGCAGTTCTTC	CASSYPKSGSDEQFF
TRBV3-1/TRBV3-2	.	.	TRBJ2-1	TGTGCCAGCAGCCATTTCCCGGGGGATGAGCAGTTCTTC	CASSHFPGDEQFF
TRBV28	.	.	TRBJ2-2	TGTGCCAGCAGTCTGCCGGTAGCCGGGGAGCTGTTTTTT	CASSLPVAGELFF
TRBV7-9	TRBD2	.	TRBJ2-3	TGTGCCAGCAGCCCAGGGAGCGGGGGGCGGGTGGATACGCAGTATTTT	CASSPGSGGRVDTQYF
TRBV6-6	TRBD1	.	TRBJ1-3	TGTGCCAGCAGTCGGGACAGGGGTCCCAGCTCTGGAAACACCATATATTTT	CASSRDRGPSSGNTIYF
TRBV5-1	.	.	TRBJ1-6	TGCGCCAGCAGCTCACCGGACAGTAATTCACCCCTCCACTTT	CASSSPDSNSPLHF
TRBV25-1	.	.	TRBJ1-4	TGTGCCAGCAGGGGACGGGGGAGAACTAATGAAAAACTGTTTTTT	CASRGRGRTNEKLFF